A single sample gave rise to the 3 T cell receptor beta chains below, sequenced in a study of response to subunit inactivated influenza vaccine. TCRdb fed the RT-PCR reads into MiXCR, producing one record per CDR3 protein. The table lists over 800,000 distinct CDR3 sequences, approximately 21% of them singletons. This specimen consisted of PBMCs from blood, obtained around 5 days after vaccination. These receptors all stem from a middle-aged man who received an inactivated influenza vaccine.

The CDR3 loop is CAIGQGAEEKLFF. In nucleotides, the CDR3 is TGTGCCATTGGACAGGGGGCAGAAGAAAAACTGTTTTTT. The rearrangement uses TRBV10-3 and TRBJ1-4, with 11 bases lining up with TRBD1. The CDR3 consists of 13 residues. V shed 9 bases and J 8 bases; nucleotides not matched to a gene: 5. Germline CDR1 ENHRY, CDR2 SYGVKD.

V and J are TRBV5-1 and TRBJ1-2, with D perhaps TRBD1 (5 bases). CDR1 is SGHRS, CDR2 YFSETQ, per germline. The CDR3 covers 14 residues. V was shortened by 1 base and J by 6 bases, with 13 bases between the two germline ends. CDR3 amino acids: CASSLLGESDGYTF. CDR3 DNA: TGCGCCAGCAGCTTGCTGGGGGAGAGTGATGGCTACACCTTC. Complete variable domain (other parts from reference TRBV5-1 and TRBJ1-2): KAGVTQTPRYLIKTRGQQVTLSCSPISGHRSVSWYQQTPGQGLQFLFEYFSETQRNKGNFPGRFSGRQFSNSRSEMNVSTLELGDSALYLCASSLLGESDGYTFGSGTRLTVV.

The V and J genes are TRBV7-2 and TRBJ2-5; D possibly corresponds to TRBD2 (5 bases). The V end was cut by 7 bases, the J end by 2 bases, with 11 bases between. The CDR3 runs to 13 residues. The germline V gene encodes CDR1 SGHTA and CDR2 FQGNSA. Here the CDR3 DNA reads TGTGCCAGCACCCGCGGGCCTCAAGAGACCCAGTACTTC. This encodes CASTRGPQETQYF.